These 17 T cell receptor beta chains share one sample of origin, sequenced in a study of blood T cell repertoires in COVID-19. Method: immunoSEQ multiplex PCR; TCRdb's copy keeps in-frame clones and lacks some. The table shows under 300,000 clones, with around 81% occurring only once. The sample was PBMCs or T cells enriched from blood (not recorded which). Receptor source: a man between 50 and 59 years old who had recovered from COVID-19.

J is TRBJ2-1 and V is TRBV6-1, with 7 bases lining up with TRBD2. CDR3 length: 16 amino acids. The germline gives CDR1 MNHNS, CDR2 SASEGT. The trim removed 2 bases at V and 0 bases at J, leaving 4 bases unmatched. CDR3 nucleotide sequence: TGTGCCAGCAGTGAATACGGCGGGAGCTCCTACAATGAGCAGTTCTTC. Amino acid sequence: CASSEYGGSSYNEQFF.

This clone was detected a few times. This chain links TRBV30 with TRBJ1-3; no clear D. CDR1 GTSNPN and CDR2 SVGIG come from the germline V gene (reference sequence). V lost 6 bases, J lost 4 bases, and 10 bases lay in between. This CDR3 is built from 12 residues. CDR3 amino acids: CACRGYGNTIYF. CDR3 nucleotide sequence: TGTGCCTGCCGAGGATACGGAAACACCATATATTTT.

The chain couples TRBV9 to TRBJ2-2; TRBD2 agrees at 7 bases. Looked up from germline, CDR1 is SGDLS and CDR2 is YYNGEE. CDR3 length: 15 amino acids. Germline trimming cut 0 bases from V and 7 bases from J; bases unmatched to any gene: 6. CDR3 protein: CASSVVASGSGELFF. In DNA form, the CDR3 reads TGTGCCAGCAGCGTAGTGGCTAGCGGTAGCGGGGAGCTGTTTTTT.

CDR3: CASSLAVGLGTEAFF. The DNA for the CDR3 is TGCGCCAGCAGCTTGGCGGTGGGGCTTGGCACTGAAGCTTTCTTT. The gene calls are TRBV5-1 and TRBJ1-1; tentatively, D is TRBD1 (5 bases). Germline assignment: CDR1 SGHRS and CDR2 YFSETQ. The V end was cut by 0 bases, the J end by 4 bases, with 13 bases between. The CDR3 runs to 15 residues.

The chain combines TRBV10-1 with TRBJ2-2; 7 bases line up with TRBD2. This CDR3 has 16 amino acids. V was clipped by 8 bases and J by 2 bases; unmatched bases: 11. The germline CDR1 and CDR2 sequences are WNHNN and SYGVQD (reference sequence). In DNA, the CDR3 is TGCGCCAGCCAGGCTCCTCTAGCGGCCAACACCGGGGAGCTGTTTTTT. This encodes CASQAPLAANTGELFF.

The chain joins TRBV28 to TRBJ2-3; 7 bases are a match to TRBD2. J lost 2 bases, V lost 5 bases, and 19 bases had no gene match. The CDR3 is made up of 19 amino acids. Germline CDR1 and CDR2: MDHEN and SYDVKM. The CDR3 DNA reads TGTGCCAGCAGTCCCTTATGGGCGGGAGACCCGTCCCTCACAGATACGCAGTATTTT. Translating gives CASSPLWAGDPSLTDTQYF.

The chain has TRBV27 and TRBJ1-1, with 8 positions matching TRBD1. V trimming: 6 bases; J trimming: 4 bases; junction bases outside the gene matches: 4. The CDR3 sequence is 13 residues long. The germline CDR1 and CDR2 sequences are MNHEY and SMNVEV (reference sequence). In DNA form, the CDR3 reads TGTGCCAGCAGATCTACAGGGGGCACTGAAGCTTTCTTT. It yields the protein CASRSTGGTEAFF.

This chain connects TRBV27 to TRBJ2-5; D remains unclear. V was trimmed by 4 bases and J by 4 bases, leaving 10 bases between them. The CDR3 length is 13 residues. Germline CDR1 and CDR2: MNHEY and SMNVEV (reference sequence). The CDR3 nucleotides read TGTGCCAGCAGTTCTAAACCCTTAGAGACCCAGTACTTC. This translates into CASSSKPLETQYF.

The V gene is TRBV19, the J gene TRBJ1-5; tentatively, D is TRBD1 (6 bases). Between the trimmed V and J ends, which lost 2 bases and 1 base, there was a span of 12 bases. This CDR3 contains 16 residues. Germline V lookup: CDR1 LNHDA, CDR2 SQIVND (reference sequence). Here the CDR3 reads CASSISGARSNQPQHF. CDR3 bases: TGTGCCAGTAGTATATCAGGGGCGAGGAGCAATCAGCCCCAGCATTTT.

CDR3 amino acids: CAISEDRGLQHF. The CDR3, as DNA: TGTGCCATCAGTGAGGACAGGGGACTTCAGCATTTT. The V and J genes are TRBV10-3 and TRBJ1-5; 8 positions agree with TRBD1. The junction had 4 bases not matched to a gene; V was cut back by 2 bases and J by 13 bases. Germline loops: CDR1 ENHRY, CDR2 SYGVKD. CDR3 length equals 12 residues.

The chain's CDR3 is CASSYPDGYTF. CDR3 DNA sequence: TGTGCCAGCAGTTACCCGGATGGCTACACCTTC. The chain couples TRBV6-2 or TRBV6-3 to TRBJ1-2; D gene uncertain. Per the germline V gene, CDR1 is MNHEY and CDR2 is SVGEGT. V was trimmed by 2 bases and J by 6 bases, leaving 4 bases between them. The CDR3 has 11 amino acids.

This chain uses TRBV4-3 with TRBJ2-7; D may be TRBD2 (7 bases). V gave up 3 bases and J gave up 9 bases, with 18 bases separating them. CDR1 LGHNA and CDR2 YSLEER come from the germline V gene. The length of the CDR3 is 14 residues. The CDR3 DNA follows: TGCGCCAGCAGCCAGGGGGGGCAACTCGACCCGCAGTACTTC. This encodes CASSQGGQLDPQYF.

The chain has TRBV5-1 and TRBJ1-6, with TRBD1 identical over 8 bases. This CDR3 is 16 amino acids long. Germline V CDR1 and CDR2: SGHRS, YFSETQ. With 4 bases clipped from V and 0 bases from J, the junction kept 3 bases outside the gene matches. The CDR3 loop is CASSAQGASYNSPLHF. The CDR3 nucleotides read TGCGCCAGCAGCGCGCAGGGGGCCTCCTATAATTCACCCCTCCACTTT.

The J gene is TRBJ2-1, the V gene TRBV2; weak D call: TRBD1 (6 bases). V dropped 9 bases and J dropped 4 bases, with 13 bases sitting between them. Germline V lookup: CDR1 SNHLY, CDR2 FYNNEI. The CDR3 loop spans 13 amino acids. The CDR3 sequence is CASTWTEYNEQFF. CDR3 in DNA: TGTGCCAGTACATGGACAGAATACAATGAGCAGTTCTTC.

The rearrangement joins TRBV7-8 to TRBJ1-4; D remains ambiguous. Per germline, CDR1 SGHVS and CDR2 FQNEAQ. This CDR3 is 14 amino acids long. Trimming stripped 5 bases from V and 3 bases from J, with 10 bases between. The CDR3 DNA reads as TGTGCCAGCAGCCCGGGGAACTCTAATGAAAAACTGTTTTTT. Protein product: CASSPGNSNEKLFF.

This chain joins TRBV5-1 and TRBJ2-7; a possible D gene is TRBD1 (5 bases). The CDR3 contains 12 residues. Trimming stripped 3 bases from V and 6 bases from J, with 10 bases between. Germline V CDR1 and CDR2: SGHRS, YFSETQ. CDR3 sequence (DNA): TGCGCCAGCAGCTCCGACAGTATCGAGCAGTACTTC. This encodes CASSSDSIEQYF.

This clone was recorded many times. The chain combines TRBV15 with TRBJ2-2; TRBD2 matches 12 bases. The V segment lost 5 bases and the J segment 4 bases; nucleotides outside the gene matches: 2. Germline CDR1 reads LNHNV; CDR2 reads YYDKDF (reference sequence). The CDR3 spans 15 residues. Here the CDR3 reads CATSGLAGLTGELFF. The CDR3 nucleotides are TGTGCCACCAGCGGACTAGCGGGGCTCACCGGGGAGCTGTTTTTT.